These 11 T cell receptor beta chains were sequenced from one sample in a study of blood T cell repertoires in COVID-19. The method was immunoSEQ multiplex PCR; TCRdb's version includes in-frame clones alone and lacks a portion of them. The sample consists of 150,000 to 200,000 clones, about 92% of them appearing once. Sequencing was performed on peripheral blood. The receptors derive from a man between 60 and 75 years old with active or convalescent COVID-19.

CDR3 residues: CASSSLTGAGNTIYF. CDR3 sequence (DNA): TGTGCCAGCAGCTCCTTGACAGGGGCAGGAAACACCATATATTTT. The V and J genes are TRBV11-2 and TRBJ1-3; 8 nucleotides agree with TRBD1. Germline loops: CDR1 SGHAT, CDR2 FQNNGV. The J segment lost 4 bases and the V segment lost 4 bases, leaving 6 bases of the junction unmatched. The CDR3 totals 15 residues.

This chain joins TRBV6-4 and TRBJ1-6; weak D call: TRBD1 (5 bases). Germline V lookup: CDR1 MRHNA, CDR2 SNTAGT. The CDR3 has 15 residues. With 0 bases removed from V and 10 bases from J, the gap between germline ends came to 13 bases. CDR3 nucleotides: TGTGCCAGCAGTGACTCGGCGGGGCAGGAATCACCCCTCCACTTT. This sequence encodes CASSDSAGQESPLHF.

This sequence joins TRBV19 and TRBJ2-7, with a possible D match to TRBD2 (6 bases). Germline loops: CDR1 LNHDA, CDR2 SQIVND (reference sequence). The V gene lost 5 bases and the J gene lost 2 bases, with 13 bases spanning the gap. This CDR3 spans 14 amino acids. The CDR3 spells CASSPARLAYEQYF. The CDR3 DNA reads TGTGCCAGTAGTCCCGCCCGACTAGCCTACGAGCAGTACTTC.

This clone has just one count. V usage is TRBV12-3 or TRBV12-4 and J usage is TRBJ1-1; D ambiguous. Trimming pared 2 bases from V and 8 bases from J, leaving 9 bases between. The CDR3 sequence is 12 residues long. The CDR3 DNA sequence: TGTGCCAGCAGTTTATTGGGGAGAGAAGCTTTCTTT. Translated: CASSLLGREAFF.

V and J are TRBV19 and TRBJ1-2, with D perhaps TRBD1 (6 bases). This CDR3 region has 16 residues. Trimming removed 3 bases from V and 0 bases from J, with 14 bases in between. CDR1 is LNHDA and CDR2 is SQIVND in the germline V gene (reference sequence). The CDR3 spells CASSILPRGANYGYTF. CDR3 DNA sequence: TGTGCCAGTAGTATCCTGCCCAGGGGAGCTAACTATGGCTACACCTTC.

The rearrangement joins TRBV7-2 to TRBJ2-3; D perhaps matches TRBD2 (5 bases). V lost 8 bases, J lost 0 bases, and 9 bases lay in between. The CDR3 extends over 13 amino acids. Germline loops: CDR1 SGHTA, CDR2 FQGNSA. CDR3 DNA: TGTGCCAGCGGTCGGGGTAGCACAGATACGCAGTATTTT. Residues: CASGRGSTDTQYF.

The rearrangement links TRBV15 to TRBJ2-7; possible D gene TRBD1, 5 bases. V lost 0 bases and J 4 bases, leaving 16 bases between the germline ends. CDR1 is LNHNV, CDR2 YYDKDF, per germline (reference sequence). The CDR3 length is 16 residues. For the CDR3, the DNA is TGTGCCACCAGCAGAGAACAGGTTGTTTCCGTTTACGAGCAGTACTTC. This encodes CATSREQVVSVYEQYF.

This sequence joins TRBV19 and TRBJ2-5; TRBD2 is a possible D gene (6 bases). With 4 bases removed from V and 5 bases from J, the gap between germline ends came to 11 bases. The CDR3 spans 13 residues. Germline loops: CDR1 LNHDA, CDR2 SQIVND (reference sequence). The DNA of the CDR3 is TGTGCCAGTAGTAAGGGAGGCCCCGAGACCCAGTACTTC. Translating it yields CASSKGGPETQYF.

CDR3 protein: CASSELAAYEQYF. The CDR3 DNA reads as TGCGCCAGCAGTGAGCTAGCCGCCTACGAGCAGTACTTC. The chain uses TRBV10-1 and TRBJ2-7; weak D call: TRBD2 (5 bases). Germline CDR1 WNHNN, CDR2 SYGVQD (reference sequence). There are 13 residues in the CDR3. V lost 2 bases and J 2 bases, leaving 7 bases between the germline ends.

The V call is TRBV11-2, the J call TRBJ2-7, with TRBD1 identical over 10 bases. Germline CDR1 is SGHAT and CDR2 is FQNNGV. This CDR3 comprises 15 residues. J gave up 6 bases and V 4 bases, and 9 bases lay outside the gene matches. The CDR3 DNA reads TGTGCCAGCAGCTCTATGACAGGGGGCGCGGGCGAGCAGTACTTC. It translates to CASSSMTGGAGEQYF. Combining the CDR3 with reference TRBV11-2 and TRBJ2-7 gives the whole variable domain EAGVAQSPRYKIIEKRQSVAFWCNPISGHATLYWYQQILGQGPKLLIQFQNNGVVDDSQLPKDRFSAERLKGVDSTLKIQPAKLEDSAVYLCASSSMTGGAGEQYFGPGTRLTVT.

The chain has TRBV6-6 and TRBJ1-5, with D possibly being TRBD1 (5 bases). V was trimmed by 2 bases and J by 2 bases, leaving 10 bases between them. This CDR3 has 15 amino acids. The V gene's germline CDR1 is MNHNY and CDR2 SVGAGI (reference sequence). Written as DNA, the CDR3 is TGTGCCAGCAGTTACGGCAGGGCAGGCAATCAGCCCCAGCATTTT. This gives the protein CASSYGRAGNQPQHF.